This TCR beta chain was documented in a study of identical twins. Study-wide results and limits: The abundant beta clonotypes from cord blood had fewer insertions, and memory repertoires had none of this. There is a chance that invariant MAIT and iNKT cells partially muddied zero-insertion analyses.

In its sample, this clonotype was seen many times. Its cognate antigen is unknown. cDNA carried unique molecular identifiers, and a universal primer site was added by template switching. TCRdb reprocessed the 5' RACE reads with MiXCR, giving one entry per CDR3 protein. Among 250,000 or so distinct CDR3 sequences, 7.5% were seen once, and the ten largest hold 5.4%. Healthy Caucasians supplied all donations. CDR3 length equals 16 residues. V was pared by 5 bases and J by 1 base, with 17 bases between. CDR1 is SGHAT, CDR2 FQNNGV, per germline. This sample was shared with a second study, whose subject was yellow fever vaccine responses in identical twins.

The TCR originated in a woman younger than 30 in good health. The gene calls are TRBV11-2 and TRBJ1-1; D is perhaps TRBD1 (6 bases). The sample was CD8+ T cells sorted from blood. CDR3 in amino acids: CASSRSLDSKNTEAFF. The CDR3 bases are TGTGCCAGCAGCCGAAGCCTGGACAGTAAGAACACTGAAGCTTTCTTT.